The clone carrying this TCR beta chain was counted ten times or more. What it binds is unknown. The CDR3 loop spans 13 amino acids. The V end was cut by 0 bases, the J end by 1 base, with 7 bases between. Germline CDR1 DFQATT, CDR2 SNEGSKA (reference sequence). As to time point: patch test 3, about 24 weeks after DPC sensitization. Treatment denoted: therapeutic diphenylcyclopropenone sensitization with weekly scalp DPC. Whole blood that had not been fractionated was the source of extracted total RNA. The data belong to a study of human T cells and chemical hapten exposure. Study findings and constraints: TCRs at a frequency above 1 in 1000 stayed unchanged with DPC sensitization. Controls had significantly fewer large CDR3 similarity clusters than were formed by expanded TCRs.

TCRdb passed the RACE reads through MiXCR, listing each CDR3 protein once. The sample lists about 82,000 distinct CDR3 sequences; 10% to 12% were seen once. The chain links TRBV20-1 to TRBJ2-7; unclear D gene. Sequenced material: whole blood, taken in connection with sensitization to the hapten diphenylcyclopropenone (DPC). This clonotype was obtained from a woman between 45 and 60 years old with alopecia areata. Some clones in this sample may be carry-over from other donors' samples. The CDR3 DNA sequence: TGCAGTGCTAGAGATAAAGCATCCTACGAGCAGTACTTC. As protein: CSARDKASYEQYF.